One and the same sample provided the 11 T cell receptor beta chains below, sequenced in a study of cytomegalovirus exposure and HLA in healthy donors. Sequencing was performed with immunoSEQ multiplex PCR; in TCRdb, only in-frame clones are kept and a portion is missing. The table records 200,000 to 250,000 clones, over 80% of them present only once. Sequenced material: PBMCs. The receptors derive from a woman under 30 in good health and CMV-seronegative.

As DNA, the CDR3 is TGTGCCAGCAGTCAGGGGAGTTGGACTGAAGCTTTCTTT. It yields the protein CASSQGSWTEAFF. The chain uses TRBV28 and TRBJ1-1, with D possibly matching TRBD1 (6 bases). Germline V gives CDR1 MDHEN, CDR2 SYDVKM. Deletions cut 5 bases from V and 5 bases from J, with 12 bases between. The CDR3 consists of 13 residues.

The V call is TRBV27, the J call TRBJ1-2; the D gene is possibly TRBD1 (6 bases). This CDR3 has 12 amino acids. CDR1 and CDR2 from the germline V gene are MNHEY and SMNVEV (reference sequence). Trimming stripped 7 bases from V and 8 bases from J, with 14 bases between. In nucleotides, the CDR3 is TGTGCCAGCAAGGGGGGGGGTTGGGGCTACACCTTC. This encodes CASKGGGWGYTF.

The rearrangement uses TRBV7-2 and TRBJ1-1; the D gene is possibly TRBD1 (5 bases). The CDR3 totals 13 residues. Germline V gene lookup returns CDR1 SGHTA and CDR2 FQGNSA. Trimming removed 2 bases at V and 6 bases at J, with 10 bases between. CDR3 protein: CASSLKGSAEAFF. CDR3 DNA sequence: TGTGCCAGCAGCTTAAAGGGGTCGGCTGAAGCTTTCTTT.

As DNA, the CDR3 is TGTGCCAGCAGCCCCGGACCCGGGGACTACGAGCAGTACTTC. This gives the protein CASSPGPGDYEQYF. The chain combines TRBV6-5 with TRBJ2-7, with D possibly being TRBD2 (5 bases). Per germline, CDR1 MNHEY and CDR2 SVGAGI. This CDR3 spans 14 amino acids. The V and J ends lost 6 bases and 3 bases respectively, with 15 bases between them.

CDR3: CAISEGQGTPWTGYTF. DNA for the CDR3: TGTGCCATCAGTGAGGGACAGGGGACCCCTTGGACTGGCTACACCTTC. The J gene is TRBJ1-2, the V gene TRBV10-3; TRBD1 matches at 9 bases. The CDR3 consists of 16 residues. J was trimmed by 7 bases and V by 2 bases; bases with no gene match: 11. Germline V CDR1 and CDR2: ENHRY, SYGVKD.

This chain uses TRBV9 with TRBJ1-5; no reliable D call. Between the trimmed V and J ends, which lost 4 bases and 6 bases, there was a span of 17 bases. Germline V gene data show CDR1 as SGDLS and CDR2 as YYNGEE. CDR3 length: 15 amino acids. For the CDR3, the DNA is TGTGCCAGCAGCCCTCTAGGAGGTTTGGGTCAGCCCCAGCATTTT. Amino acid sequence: CASSPLGGLGQPQHF.

The CDR3, as DNA: TGCGCCAGCAGCTCCCCAGGGGATACGCAGTATTTT. Amino acid sequence: CASSSPGDTQYF. The chain uses TRBV5-1 and TRBJ2-3, with D maybe TRBD1 (5 bases). CDR1 and CDR2 (germline): SGHRS, YFSETQ. V was trimmed by 3 bases and J by 6 bases, leaving 8 bases between them. This CDR3 contains 12 residues.

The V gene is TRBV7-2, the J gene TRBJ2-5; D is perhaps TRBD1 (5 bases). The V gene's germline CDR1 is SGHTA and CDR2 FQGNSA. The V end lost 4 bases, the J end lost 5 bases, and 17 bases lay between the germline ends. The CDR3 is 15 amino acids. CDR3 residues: CASSSGFSTRETQYF. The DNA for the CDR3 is TGTGCCAGCAGCTCAGGGTTTTCCACTCGGGAGACCCAGTACTTC.

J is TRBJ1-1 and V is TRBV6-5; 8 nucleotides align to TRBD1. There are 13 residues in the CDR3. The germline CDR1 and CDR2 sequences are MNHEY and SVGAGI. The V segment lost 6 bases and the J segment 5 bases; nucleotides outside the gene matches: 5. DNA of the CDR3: TGTGCCAGCAGCTTTCGGACAGGGACTGAAGCTTTCTTT. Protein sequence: CASSFRTGTEAFF.

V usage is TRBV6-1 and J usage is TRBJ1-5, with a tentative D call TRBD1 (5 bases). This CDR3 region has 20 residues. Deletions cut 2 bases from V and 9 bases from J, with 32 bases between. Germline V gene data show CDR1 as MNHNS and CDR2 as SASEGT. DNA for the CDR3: TGTGCCAGCAGTGAACCGGCTATGGGAACAGGCAGCTGGCGAGTTTGGCCCCAGCATTTT. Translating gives CASSEPAMGTGSWRVWPQHF.

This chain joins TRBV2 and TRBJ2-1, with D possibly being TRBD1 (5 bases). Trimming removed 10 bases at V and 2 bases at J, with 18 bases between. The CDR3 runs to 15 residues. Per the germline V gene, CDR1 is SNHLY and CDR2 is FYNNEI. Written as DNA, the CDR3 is TGTGCCACCCAAGTAGGGGTTTTAGCCTACAATGAGCAGTTCTTC. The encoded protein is CATQVGVLAYNEQFF. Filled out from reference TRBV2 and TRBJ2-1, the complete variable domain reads EPEVTQTPSHQVTQMGQEVILRCVPISNHLYFYWYRQILGQKVEFLVSFYNNEISEKSEIFDDQFSVERPDGSNFTLKIRSTKLEDSAMYFCATQVGVLAYNEQFFGPGTRLTVL.